The 19 T cell receptor beta chains presented below share a single source sample, sequenced in a study of beta chain features in type 1 diabetes. Expressed TCRB transcripts were sequenced after all isolated RNA was converted to cDNA. The repertoire was sequenced with immunoSEQ multiplex PCR; TCRdb's copy has only in-frame clones and lacks some. The data hold about 900,000 clones, with 15% to 20% observed a single time. The sequenced material came from naive CD4+ T cells from blood. The source is a woman between 18 and 29 years old in good health.

V usage is TRBV29-1 and J usage is TRBJ1-2; TRBD1 aligns across 7 bases. The germline CDR1 and CDR2 sequences are SQVTM and ANQGSEA. The J segment lost 4 bases and the V segment lost 4 bases, leaving 18 bases of the junction unmatched. The CDR3 covers 17 residues. CDR3 residues: CSVVVGGSPRSGYGYTF. The DNA of the CDR3 is TGCAGCGTTGTAGTAGGGGGCTCTCCGAGATCCGGCTATGGCTACACCTTC. Full variable domain (outside the CDR3, taken from reference TRBV29-1 and TRBJ1-2): SAVISQKPSRDICQRGTSLTIQCQVDSQVTMMFWYRQQPGQSLTLIATANQGSEATYESGFVIDKFPISRPNLTFSTLTVSNMSPEDSSIYLCSVVVGGSPRSGYGYTFGSGTRLTVV.

This clone was detected only a few times. The chain combines TRBV28 with TRBJ2-7, with a possible D match to TRBD2 (5 bases). The V gene's germline CDR1 is MDHEN and CDR2 SYDVKM. The CDR3 length is 16 residues. Trimming stripped 7 bases from V and 5 bases from J, with 24 bases between. CDR3 sequence: CASTIGRRTIRDEQYF. Written as DNA, the CDR3 is TGTGCCAGCACCATCGGAAGGAGGACGATTCGGGACGAGCAGTACTTC.

This clone was detected a few times. J is TRBJ1-2 and V is TRBV27; D is undetermined. This CDR3 spans 13 amino acids. V dropped 2 bases and J dropped 3 bases, with 7 bases sitting between them. Germline CDR1 reads MNHEY; CDR2 reads SMNVEV (reference sequence). The CDR3 bases are TGTGCCAGCAGTTTAACCAAGGACTATGGCTACACCTTC. Its translation is CASSLTKDYGYTF.

The chain couples TRBV7-2 to TRBJ1-2, with a weak D call TRBD1 (6 bases). Trimming took 2 bases from V and 6 from J, leaving 16 bases between them. From germline, CDR1 is SGHTA and CDR2 FQGNSA. CDR3 size: 15 residues. Here the CDR3 reads CASSLLQGHWDGYTF. The CDR3 nucleotides read TGTGCCAGCAGCTTATTGCAGGGGCATTGGGATGGCTACACCTTC.

This rearrangement joins TRBV6-5 to TRBJ2-1, with TRBD2 matching over 8 bases. The CDR3 length is 15 residues. Germline V gene data show CDR1 as MNHEY and CDR2 as SVGAGI. With V trimmed by 5 bases and J by 2 bases, 5 bases remained unmatched. The CDR3 sequence is CASSPGRAPYNEQFF. The CDR3 DNA follows: TGTGCCAGCAGTCCCGGGAGGGCCCCCTACAATGAGCAGTTCTTC.

The CDR3 sequence: CASSPPSGGAYEQYF. CDR3 DNA sequence: TGTGCCAGCAGCCCCCCCTCGGGGGGAGCCTACGAGCAGTACTTC. The chain links TRBV9 to TRBJ2-7; 7 bases fit TRBD2. Germline V gives CDR1 SGDLS, CDR2 YYNGEE. This CDR3 is built from 15 residues. The V segment lost 4 bases and the J segment 2 bases; nucleotides outside the gene matches: 9.

This clone has only a few counts. The J gene is TRBJ1-5, the V gene TRBV7-9; a weak D match, TRBD1 (5 bases). Trimming took off 5 bases at V and 1 base at J, with 15 bases between the two ends. The CDR3 is made up of 16 amino acids. Germline loops: CDR1 SEHNR, CDR2 FQNEAQ (reference sequence). CDR3 in DNA: TGTGCCAGCAGCCGCCAGGGAGGAGGGAGCAATCAGCCCCAGCATTTT. This sequence encodes CASSRQGGGSNQPQHF.

This clone was seen a few times. The rearrangement uses TRBV25-1 and TRBJ2-1; no firm D call. Germline values: CDR1 MGHDK, CDR2 SYGVNS. The CDR3 length is 11 residues. Trimming pared 6 bases from V and 4 bases from J, leaving 4 bases between. The CDR3 region has the DNA TGTGCCAGCAGCACTTACAATGAGCAGTTCTTC. Its translation: CASSTYNEQFF. Combining the CDR3 with reference TRBV25-1 and TRBJ2-1 gives the whole variable domain EADIYQTPRYLVIGTGKKITLECSQTMGHDKMYWYQQDPGMELHLIHYSYGVNSTEKGDLSSESTVSRIRTEHFPLTLESARPSHTSQYLCASSTYNEQFFGPGTRLTVL.

The chain links TRBV5-6 to TRBJ2-7; TRBD2 is a possible D gene (6 bases). The V end lost 0 bases, the J end lost 3 bases, and 10 bases lay between the germline ends. CDR3 length: 14 residues. Germline loops: CDR1 SGHDT, CDR2 YYEEEE. The DNA of the CDR3 is TGTGCCAGCAGCTTGGTGGGTAGCGGCTACGAGCAGTACTTC. Translating gives CASSLVGSGYEQYF.

The rearrangement links TRBV13 to TRBJ2-5, with TRBD2 matching 8 bases. V lost 3 bases to trimming and J lost 4 bases; unmatched junction nucleotides: 16. Germline V gene data show CDR1 as PRHDT and CDR2 as FYEKMQ (reference sequence). The CDR3 loop spans 18 amino acids. The CDR3 region is CASSFSRGAGGFRETQYF. Here the CDR3 DNA reads TGTGCCAGCAGCTTCTCAAGAGGGGCGGGAGGATTTCGAGAGACCCAGTACTTC.

This clone came up a few times. The J gene is TRBJ2-1, the V gene TRBV7-2, with 11 bases that match TRBD1. The length of the CDR3 is 16 residues. The V segment lost 0 bases and the J segment 9 bases; nucleotides outside the gene matches: 7. CDR1 SGHTA and CDR2 FQGNSA come from the germline V gene. CDR3 sequence: CASSLAGQGVFAEQFF. The CDR3 bases are TGTGCCAGCAGCTTAGCGGGACAGGGGGTTTTCGCTGAGCAGTTCTTC.

The gene calls are TRBV9 and TRBJ2-2; D perhaps matches TRBD1 (5 bases). CDR3 length: 16 amino acids. Looked up from germline, CDR1 is SGDLS and CDR2 is YYNGEE. V was trimmed by 3 bases and J by 1 base, leaving 13 bases between them. CDR3 amino acids: CASSADPQVNTGELFF. In DNA form, the CDR3 reads TGTGCCAGCAGCGCGGACCCACAGGTGAACACCGGGGAGCTGTTTTTT.

The chain joins TRBV9 to TRBJ1-2; 8 nucleotides match TRBD1. CDR3 length: 15 amino acids. Trimming at V came to 3 bases and at J to 4 bases, leaving 8 bases not matched to a gene. Germline lookup yields CDR1 SGDLS and CDR2 YYNGEE. The CDR3 loop is CASSALDRASYGYTF. DNA of the CDR3: TGTGCCAGCAGCGCCTTGGACAGGGCGAGCTATGGCTACACCTTC.

This clone was observed a few times. The V gene is TRBV7-2, the J gene TRBJ1-1; TRBD1 aligns across 7 bases. The V segment lost 5 bases and the J segment 0 bases; nucleotides outside the gene matches: 6. Germline lookup yields CDR1 SGHTA and CDR2 FQGNSA. CDR3 size: 15 residues. In nucleotides, the CDR3 is TGTGCCAGCAGCCTCCGACAGGGCATGAACACTGAAGCTTTCTTT. Its protein product is CASSLRQGMNTEAFF.

This sequence joins TRBV28 and TRBJ1-2; D uncertain. The CDR3 runs to 13 residues. Germline lookup yields CDR1 MDHEN and CDR2 SYDVKM. V was trimmed by 5 bases and J by 4 bases, leaving 11 bases between them. DNA for the CDR3: TGTGCCAGCAGTCCCTCGGATATCTATGGCTACACCTTC. As protein: CASSPSDIYGYTF.

This clone appeared a few times. The gene calls are TRBV2 and TRBJ1-5; D possibly corresponds to TRBD1 (5 bases). Germline V gene lookup returns CDR1 SNHLY and CDR2 FYNNEI. Trimming took off 4 bases at V and 4 bases at J, with 11 bases between the two ends. The CDR3 loop spans 14 amino acids. The CDR3 DNA reads TGTGCCAGCAGTGGTCGGGGGAGAAATCAGCCCCAGCATTTT. This gives the protein CASSGRGRNQPQHF.

This chain joins TRBV18 and TRBJ2-6, with D tentatively TRBD1 (5 bases). Per germline, CDR1 KGHSH and CDR2 LQKENI. This CDR3 has 15 amino acids. Trimming cost V 3 bases and J 2 bases, with 8 bases left between them. The CDR3 sequence: CASSPAGTGANVLTF. The DNA of the CDR3 is TGTGCCAGCTCACCGGCAGGGACTGGGGCCAACGTCCTGACTTTC.

This clone has just a few counts. V gene TRBV10-3 combines with J gene TRBJ2-2; 8 bases map to TRBD1. Germline trimming cut 7 bases from V and 0 bases from J; bases unmatched to any gene: 4. Per germline, CDR1 ENHRY and CDR2 SYGVKD. This CDR3 contains 15 residues. For the CDR3, the DNA is TGTGCCATCACTACAGGGGGGCCGAACACCGGGGAGCTGTTTTTT. It translates to CAITTGGPNTGELFF.

This chain joins TRBV27 and TRBJ1-4; D not resolved. V was cut by 10 bases and J by 0 bases, with 12 bases left in between. This CDR3 has 14 amino acids. From germline, CDR1 is MNHEY and CDR2 SMNVEV (reference sequence). In nucleotides, the CDR3 is TGTGCCACCATGGGAGGAGCAACTAATGAAAAACTGTTTTTT. Encoded protein: CATMGGATNEKLFF.